The source of this T cell receptor beta chain is a study of T cells in tumors after PD-1 blockade. Across the whole study: Daily vismodegib 150 mg continued in a subset of anti-PD-1-treated patients.

Germline CDR1 and CDR2: WSHSY and SAAADI. V was shortened by 5 bases and J by 3 bases, with 5 bases between the two germline ends. This CDR3 region has 11 residues. Libraries were prepared by immunoSEQ multiplex PCR; TCRdb keeps only in-frame clonotypes and omits some of them. This sample has several thousand clones, with 69% found just once. The material sequenced was tumor tissue, taken after anti-PD-1 treatment. This clonotype originated in a human donor with basal cell carcinoma. The chain has TRBV10-2 and TRBJ2-7; D unclear. CDR3 in amino acids: CASSPSYEQYF. CDR3 bases: TGCGCCAGCAGTCCTAGCTACGAGCAGTACTTC.